This T cell receptor beta chain appears in the sequencing data of a study of cytomegalovirus exposure and HLA in healthy donors. The PCR contained 60 Vbeta and 13 Jbeta primers. The table came from immunoSEQ multiplex PCR; TCRdb's copy has only in-frame clones and leaves some out. The listing contains tens of thousands of clones. A word on this clone: Its antigen remains unknown.

V gave up 4 bases and J gave up 7 bases; unmatched junction bases: 8. The CDR3 has 15 residues. Per germline, CDR1 SGDLS and CDR2 YYNGEE. Whole-study results and caveats: It was shown in a later analysis that HLA-associated TCR beta chains were more clonally expanded than other, equally common chains. Only CMV serostatus was available as immune exposure information. Many donors carried some public TCRs, although rarity characterized most TCR sequences.

Sequenced sample: PBMCs. The receptor was derived from a female donor in good health and CMV-seropositive. The chain joins TRBV9 to TRBJ2-1, with TRBD2 identical over 10 bases. The CDR3 nucleotides are TGTGCCAGCAGCCTTATTGGACTAGCGGAAAATGAGCAGTTCTTC. Its protein is CASSLIGLAENEQFF.